A selection of T cell receptor beta chains follows, all from one sample in a study of OX40 agonist ivuxolimab in advanced cancers. The assay was immunoSEQ multiplex PCR, and TCRdb's table has in-frame clones only and misses some. The sample has just under 85,000 clones, roughly 80% seen once. The sample was CD4+ or CD8+ T cells sorted from blood, taken in a trial of the OX40 agonist ivuxolimab. The receptors originated from an adult with an advanced solid tumor such as melanoma, head and neck, liver or kidney cancer. Each CDR3 is given with its conserved first and last residue. D genes are given only for firm matches. Some rows mark clone size as missing; the rest say once, few, many or name a class of expanded clone.

V gene: TRBV28
clone size: .
J gene: TRBJ2-7
D gene: .
CDR3 DNA: TGTGCCAGCAGTAATTCTCCCGATTTGACGGGGGAGCAGTACTTC
CDR3 protein: CASSNSPDLTGEQYF

V gene: TRBV6-5
clone size: .
J gene: TRBJ1-5
D gene: .
CDR3 DNA: TGTGCCAGCAGTTACGGGACTTCCCAGCATTTT
CDR3 protein: CASSYGTSQHF

V gene: TRBV5-1
clone size: .
J gene: TRBJ2-5
D gene: TRBD1
CDR3 DNA: TGCGCCAGCAGCTGGGAACCGACAGGGGGCCAAGAGACCCAGTACTTC
CDR3 protein: CASSWEPTGGQETQYF

V gene: TRBV7-7
clone size: .
J gene: TRBJ2-1
D gene: .
CDR3 DNA: TGTGCCAGCAGCTCGGGGATTGGAATAGTGGATGAGCAGTTCTTC
CDR3 protein: CASSSGIGIVDEQFF

V gene: TRBV2
clone size: .
J gene: TRBJ1-1
D gene: TRBD1
CDR3 DNA: TGTGCCAGCAGTGAAATCGGACAGGGAAACACTGAAGCTTTCTTT
CDR3 protein: CASSEIGQGNTEAFF

V gene: TRBV6-1
clone size: .
J gene: TRBJ1-2
D gene: TRBD1
CDR3 DNA: TGTGCCAGCAGTGCGGGACAGCGGGTGCCCTACACCTTC
CDR3 protein: CASSAGQRVPYTF

V gene: TRBV19
clone size: .
J gene: TRBJ1-2
D gene: .
CDR3 DNA: TGTGCCAGTAGTATGGCGGGAAACTATGGCTACACCTTC
CDR3 protein: CASSMAGNYGYTF

V gene: TRBV19
clone size: .
J gene: TRBJ2-3
D gene: TRBD2
CDR3 DNA: TGTGCCAGTAGGTTAGGGAGCGGGGGGAGCACAGATACGCAGTATTTT
CDR3 protein: CASRLGSGGSTDTQYF

V gene: TRBV5-5
clone size: once
J gene: TRBJ2-2
D gene: TRBD1
CDR3 DNA: TGTGCCAGCAGCTTCTCAGGGGGCGGCGACACCGGGGAGCTGTTTTTT
CDR3 protein: CASSFSGGGDTGELFF

V gene: TRBV6-1
clone size: .
J gene: TRBJ1-1
D gene: TRBD1
CDR3 DNA: TGTGCCAGCAGTAGACAGGGGGACACTGAAGCTTTCTTT
CDR3 protein: CASSRQGDTEAFF

V gene: TRBV7-9
clone size: .
J gene: TRBJ2-5
D gene: TRBD1
CDR3 DNA: TGTGCCAGCAGCCTAGGGACAGGGGGCGCAAATGGTCAAGAGACCCAGTACTTC
CDR3 protein: CASSLGTGGANGQETQYF

V gene: TRBV5-1
clone size: .
J gene: TRBJ1-1
D gene: .
CDR3 DNA: TGCGCCAGCAGGCGTTCGGGACTGCAGAACACTGAAGCTTTCTTT
CDR3 protein: CASRRSGLQNTEAFF

V gene: TRBV4-3
clone size: .
J gene: TRBJ1-1
D gene: TRBD1
CDR3 DNA: TGCGCCAGCAGCCAGGGGGGACAGGGTCACACTGAAGCTTTCTTT
CDR3 protein: CASSQGGQGHTEAFF

V gene: TRBV7-9
clone size: once
J gene: TRBJ1-2
D gene: TRBD1
CDR3 DNA: TGTGCCAGCAGCCCAGCGTCAGGGGGTGGCTACACCTTC
CDR3 protein: CASSPASGGGYTF

V gene: TRBV7-7
clone size: .
J gene: TRBJ2-2
D gene: TRBD1
CDR3 DNA: TGTGCCAGCAGCTTAGCGTTCGGGACAGGAGCTGGAACCGGGGAGCTGTTTTTT
CDR3 protein: CASSLAFGTGAGTGELFF